This T cell receptor (beta chain) originates from a study of PD-1 blockade in mismatch repair-deficient tumors. Every patient had mismatch repair deficiency by PCR or immunohistochemistry. CDR3 size: 14 residues. V lost 0 bases to trimming and J lost 2 bases, with 7 bases between them. CDR1 is SGDLS and CDR2 is YYNGEE in the germline V gene. Libraries were prepared by immunoSEQ multiplex PCR; TCRdb keeps only in-frame clonotypes and omits some of them. The table has some 100,000 clones, 65% to 85% seen once; the top ten hold 6.3%. The source was peripheral blood, collected 30 to 36 weeks after starting pembrolizumab. This chain uses TRBV9 with TRBJ2-3; D is uncertain. The receptor comes from an adult with mismatch repair-deficient cancer. CDR3 residues: CASSVASNTDTQYF. In DNA form, the CDR3 reads TGTGCCAGCAGCGTAGCAAGTAACACAGATACGCAGTATTTT. Drawing the rest from reference TRBV9 and TRBJ2-3, the complete variable domain is DSGVTQTPKHLITATGQRVTLRCSPRSGDLSVYWYQQSLDQGLQFLIQYYNGEERAKGNILERFSAQQFPDLHSELNLSSLELGDSALYFCASSVASNTDTQYFGPGTRLTVL.